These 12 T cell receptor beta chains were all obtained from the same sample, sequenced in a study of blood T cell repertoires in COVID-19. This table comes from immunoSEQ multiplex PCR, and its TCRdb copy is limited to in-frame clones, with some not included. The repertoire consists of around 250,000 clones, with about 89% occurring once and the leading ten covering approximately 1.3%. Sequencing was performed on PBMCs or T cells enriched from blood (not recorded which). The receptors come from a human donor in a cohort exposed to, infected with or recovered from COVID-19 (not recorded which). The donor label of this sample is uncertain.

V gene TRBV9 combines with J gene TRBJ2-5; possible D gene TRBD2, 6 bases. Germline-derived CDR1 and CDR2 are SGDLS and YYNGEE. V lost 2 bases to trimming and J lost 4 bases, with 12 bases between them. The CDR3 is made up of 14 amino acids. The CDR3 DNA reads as TGTGCCAGCAGCGTTGGGGGGATCCGAGAGACCCAGTACTTC. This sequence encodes CASSVGGIRETQYF.

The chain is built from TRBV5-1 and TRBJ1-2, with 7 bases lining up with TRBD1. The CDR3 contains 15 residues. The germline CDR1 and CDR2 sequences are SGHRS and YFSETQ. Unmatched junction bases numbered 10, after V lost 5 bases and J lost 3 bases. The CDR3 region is CASSRELGQHYGYTF. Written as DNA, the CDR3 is TGCGCCAGCAGTCGAGAGCTGGGACAGCACTATGGCTACACCTTC. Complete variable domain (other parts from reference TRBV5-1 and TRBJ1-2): KAGVTQTPRYLIKTRGQQVTLSCSPISGHRSVSWYQQTPGQGLQFLFEYFSETQRNKGNFPGRFSGRQFSNSRSEMNVSTLELGDSALYLCASSRELGQHYGYTFGSGTRLTVV.

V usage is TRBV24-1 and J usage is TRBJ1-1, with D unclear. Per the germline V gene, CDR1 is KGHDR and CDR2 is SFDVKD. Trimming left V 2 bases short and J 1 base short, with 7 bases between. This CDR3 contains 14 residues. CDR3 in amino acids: CATSDSDWNTEAFF. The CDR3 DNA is TGTGCCACCAGTGATTCAGACTGGAACACTGAAGCTTTCTTT.

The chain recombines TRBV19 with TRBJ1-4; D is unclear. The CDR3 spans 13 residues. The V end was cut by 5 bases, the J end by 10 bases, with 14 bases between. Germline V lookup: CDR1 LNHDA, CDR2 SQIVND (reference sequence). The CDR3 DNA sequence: TGTGCCAGTAGTGTCCGCAGCGCGGGAAAACTGTTTTTT. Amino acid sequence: CASSVRSAGKLFF.

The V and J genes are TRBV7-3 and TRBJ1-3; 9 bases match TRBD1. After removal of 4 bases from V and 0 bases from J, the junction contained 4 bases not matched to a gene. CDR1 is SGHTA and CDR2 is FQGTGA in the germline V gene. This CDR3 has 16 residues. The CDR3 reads CASSSTGGPSGNTIYF. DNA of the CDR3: TGTGCCAGCAGCTCTACAGGGGGCCCCTCTGGAAACACCATATATTTT.

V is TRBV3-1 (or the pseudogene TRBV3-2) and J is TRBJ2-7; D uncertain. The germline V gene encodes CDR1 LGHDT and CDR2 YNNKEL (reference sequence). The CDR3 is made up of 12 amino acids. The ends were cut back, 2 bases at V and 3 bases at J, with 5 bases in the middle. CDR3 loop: CASSQNIYEQYF. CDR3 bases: TGTGCCAGCAGCCAAAATATCTACGAGCAGTACTTC.

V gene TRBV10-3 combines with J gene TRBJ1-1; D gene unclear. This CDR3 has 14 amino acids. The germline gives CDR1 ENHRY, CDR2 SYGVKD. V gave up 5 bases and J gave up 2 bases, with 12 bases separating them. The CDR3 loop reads CAISPTALNTEAFF. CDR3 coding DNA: TGTGCCATCAGTCCTACAGCACTCAACACTGAAGCTTTCTTT.

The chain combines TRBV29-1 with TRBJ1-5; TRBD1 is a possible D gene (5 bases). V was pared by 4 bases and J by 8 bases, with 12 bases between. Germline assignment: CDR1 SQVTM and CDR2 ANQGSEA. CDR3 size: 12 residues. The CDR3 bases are TGCAGCGTTGGGGAGGGGATAAAGCCCCAGCATTTT. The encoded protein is CSVGEGIKPQHF.

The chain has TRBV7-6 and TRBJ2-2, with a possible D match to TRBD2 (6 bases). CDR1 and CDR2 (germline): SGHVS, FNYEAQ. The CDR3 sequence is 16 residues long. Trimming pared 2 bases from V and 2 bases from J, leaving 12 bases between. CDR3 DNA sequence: TGTGCCAGCAGCTTAAACCGGGGGAAAAACACCGGGGAGCTGTTTTTT. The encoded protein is CASSLNRGKNTGELFF.

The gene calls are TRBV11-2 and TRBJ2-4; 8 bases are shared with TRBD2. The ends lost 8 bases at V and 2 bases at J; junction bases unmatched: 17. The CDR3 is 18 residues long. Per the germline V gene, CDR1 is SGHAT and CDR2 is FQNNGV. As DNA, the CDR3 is TGTGCCAGCTCCTCGGGAGGACTAGCTCGGGAGTCCAAAAACATTCAGTACTTC. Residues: CASSSGGLARESKNIQYF.

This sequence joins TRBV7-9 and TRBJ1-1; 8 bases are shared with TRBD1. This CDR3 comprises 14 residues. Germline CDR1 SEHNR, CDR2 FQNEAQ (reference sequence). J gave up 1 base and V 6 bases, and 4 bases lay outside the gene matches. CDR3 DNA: TGTGCCAGCAGGGGGGACAGGACGAACACTGAAGCTTTCTTT. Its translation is CASRGDRTNTEAFF.

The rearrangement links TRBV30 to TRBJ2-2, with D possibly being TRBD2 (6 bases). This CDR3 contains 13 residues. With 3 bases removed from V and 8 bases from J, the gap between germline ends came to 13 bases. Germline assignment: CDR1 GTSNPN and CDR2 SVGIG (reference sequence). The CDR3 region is CAWRTLGRGELFF. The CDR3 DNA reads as TGTGCCTGGAGGACCTTGGGGAGGGGGGAGCTGTTTTTT.